This is a list of T cell receptor beta chains from one sample in a study of cytomegalovirus exposure and HLA in healthy donors. Here immunoSEQ multiplex PCR was the method, and the copy in TCRdb shows in-frame clones only, minus some. The sample has over 80,000 clones, approximately 80% seen once. The sequencing input was PBMCs. The origin of the receptors is a man in his sixties in good health and CMV-seropositive. The CDR3 runs from the conserved cysteine through the conserved F or W. The order of the fields is clone size, CDR3 length, D gene, J gene, V gene, CDR3 DNA, CDR3 protein. The D gene is left open where the match is weak. For some rows the clone size is stated as once, few or many, or as a class when expanded; others skip it.

clone size: .; CDR3 length: 17; D gene: TRBD2; J gene: TRBJ2-3; V gene: TRBV5-4; CDR3 DNA: TGTGCCAGCAGCTCCAGACTAGCGGGGGCCCGCACAGATACGCAGTATTTT; CDR3 protein: CASSSRLAGARTDTQYF
clone size: .; CDR3 length: 18; D gene: TRBD1; J gene: TRBJ1-5; V gene: TRBV10-2; CDR3 DNA: TGCGCCAGCAGTGAGATGGCAGGGGGCTGGGGGGGCAATCAGCCCCAGCATTTT; CDR3 protein: CASSEMAGGWGGNQPQHF
clone size: .; CDR3 length: 15; D gene: TRBD1; J gene: TRBJ2-5; V gene: TRBV5-1; CDR3 DNA: TGCGCCAGCAGCTTGGACGGGACAGGGCAAGAGACCCAGTACTTC; CDR3 protein: CASSLDGTGQETQYF
clone size: .; CDR3 length: 14; D gene: TRBD1; J gene: TRBJ2-7; V gene: TRBV28; CDR3 DNA: TGTGCCAGCAGAATAGGACAGGGGAACTACGAGCAGTACTTC; CDR3 protein: CASRIGQGNYEQYF
clone size: once; CDR3 length: 14; D gene: .; J gene: TRBJ1-3; V gene: TRBV5-4; CDR3 DNA: TGTGCCAGCAGCTTGGGGACAGACGGAAACACCATATATTTT; CDR3 protein: CASSLGTDGNTIYF
clone size: .; CDR3 length: 17; D gene: TRBD2; J gene: TRBJ2-3; V gene: TRBV4-2; CDR3 DNA: TGTGCCAGCAGCCAGGTGCGGGAGCGGGGGCGCACAGATACGCAGTATTTT; CDR3 protein: CASSQVRERGRTDTQYF
clone size: .; CDR3 length: 13; D gene: .; J gene: TRBJ1-1; V gene: TRBV4-1; CDR3 DNA: TGCGCCAGCAGCCGGGGCCTAGGGACTGAAGCTTTCTTT; CDR3 protein: CASSRGLGTEAFF
clone size: .; CDR3 length: 14; D gene: TRBD2; J gene: TRBJ2-1; V gene: TRBV6-5; CDR3 DNA: TGTGCCAGCAGTTACAGGCGGGGGATCGATGAGCAGTTCTTC; CDR3 protein: CASSYRRGIDEQFF
clone size: .; CDR3 length: 13; D gene: .; J gene: TRBJ2-1; V gene: TRBV7-6; CDR3 DNA: TGTGCCAGCAGCTTAGCGCCAGGGCTGCATTGGTTCTTC; CDR3 protein: CASSLAPGLHWFF
clone size: once; CDR3 length: 11; D gene: .; J gene: TRBJ1-1; V gene: TRBV20-1; CDR3 DNA: TGCAGTGCTTTTGAGGGGGCTGAAGCTTTCTTT; CDR3 protein: CSAFEGAEAFF
clone size: .; CDR3 length: 15; D gene: TRBD2; J gene: TRBJ2-5; V gene: TRBV6-5; CDR3 DNA: TGTGCCAGCAGTTCTGGCGGGGGGCGCCGAGAGACCCAGTACTTC; CDR3 protein: CASSSGGGRRETQYF
clone size: .; CDR3 length: 17; D gene: TRBD2; J gene: TRBJ2-1; V gene: TRBV7-6; CDR3 DNA: TGTGCCAGCAGCTTAAGGGCAACTAGCGGGGGGCTGGGAGAGCAGTTCTTC; CDR3 protein: CASSLRATSGGLGEQFF
clone size: once; CDR3 length: 16; D gene: .; J gene: TRBJ2-1; V gene: TRBV5-1; CDR3 DNA: TGCGCCAGCAGCTTAGCCCGCCGGACAGTCTACAATGAGCAGTTCTTC; CDR3 protein: CASSLARRTVYNEQFF
clone size: once; CDR3 length: 14; D gene: .; J gene: TRBJ1-3; V gene: TRBV7-2; CDR3 DNA: TGTGCCAGCAGGAGTGGTGTATCTGGAAACACCATATATTTT; CDR3 protein: CASRSGVSGNTIYF
clone size: once; CDR3 length: 14; D gene: TRBD1; J gene: TRBJ2-7; V gene: TRBV29-1; CDR3 DNA: TGCAGCGTCGATCCGGGACAGGGGCCCTACGAGCAGTACTTC; CDR3 protein: CSVDPGQGPYEQYF
clone size: .; CDR3 length: 15; D gene: .; J gene: TRBJ1-3; V gene: TRBV9; CDR3 DNA: TGTGCCAGCAGCGTTGGACAGACTACTGGAAACACCATATATTTT; CDR3 protein: CASSVGQTTGNTIYF
clone size: .; CDR3 length: 17; D gene: TRBD2; J gene: TRBJ2-3; V gene: TRBV5-1; CDR3 DNA: TGCGCCAGCAGCTTAAGAGTAGCGGGGGGGCGTACAGATACGCAGTATTTT; CDR3 protein: CASSLRVAGGRTDTQYF